What follows are 28 T cell receptor beta chains derived from one specimen sequenced in a study of Ad26.COV2.S vaccination and SARS-CoV-2 variants. Produced via immunoSEQ multiplex PCR; TCRdb's table is partial and in-frame only. The sample lists about 400,000 clones, 80% to 90% occurring once. Treatment given: 19 received Ad26.COV2.S at low or high dose, single or two shots; a few received placebo; per-sample allocation not given. The investigators took samples on day 63 after the first vaccine or placebo injection. Specimen: peripheral blood, collected in a trial of Ad26.COV2.S vaccine versus placebo. These TCRs come from a person between 18 and 59 years old who received the Ad26.COV2.S COVID-19 vaccine or a placebo.

The chain uses TRBV10-3 and TRBJ2-1, with TRBD2 matching over 7 bases. J was trimmed by 1 base and V by 8 bases; bases with no gene match: 2. The CDR3 is 13 amino acids. The germline CDR1 and CDR2 sequences are ENHRY and SYGVKD. The CDR3 nucleotides read TGTGCCATCTGGGGACTATCCTACAATGAGCAGTTCTTC. Protein product: CAIWGLSYNEQFF.

This chain connects TRBV6-5 to TRBJ1-1; 7 bases are a match to TRBD1. Looked up from germline, CDR1 is MNHEY and CDR2 is SVGAGI. The V segment lost 6 bases and the J segment 3 bases; nucleotides outside the gene matches: 4. The CDR3 extends over 13 amino acids. The CDR3 DNA follows: TGTGCCAGCAGGCTTGGACAGGACACTGAAGCTTTCTTT. Encoded protein: CASRLGQDTEAFF.

This chain links TRBV7-9 with TRBJ2-4, with D possibly matching TRBD1 (5 bases). The germline V and J ends were trimmed by 1 base and 1 base, with 14 bases remaining between them. The CDR3 runs 17 residues. Germline CDR1 and CDR2: SEHNR and FQNEAQ (reference sequence). In nucleotides, the CDR3 is TGTGCCAGCAGCTTAGTAGCAGGGCCCCAGGCCAAAAACATTCAGTACTTC. Translated, it gives CASSLVAGPQAKNIQYF.

This clone was seen a few times. This sequence joins TRBV4-2 and TRBJ2-5, with 10 bases that match TRBD2. Germline CDR1 and CDR2: LGHNA and YNFKEQ. Trimming took 0 bases from V and 1 from J; bases not matched to a gene: 5. The CDR3 totals 17 residues. This chain's CDR3 is CASSQDGASGGQETQYF. The CDR3 coding sequence is TGTGCCAGCAGCCAAGATGGAGCTAGCGGGGGCCAAGAGACCCAGTACTTC.

Of note for this clone: Germline and junction disagree at one end, which may indicate a read error. The V and J genes are TRBV7-6 and TRBJ2-4; D is possibly TRBD1 or TRBD2 (6 bases each). The CDR3 covers 12 residues. Germline V gene sequence: CDR1 SGHVS, CDR2 FNYEAQ. CDR3 region: CASSHYGGGLSF. The CDR3 coding sequence is TGTGCCAGCAGCCATTACGGGGGCGGACTATCCTTC.

V gene TRBV7-3 combines with J gene TRBJ2-1; 9 nucleotides agree with TRBD2. V was pared by 0 bases and J by 0 bases, with 6 bases of the junction left unmatched. The CDR3 is 18 amino acids. Looked up from germline, CDR1 is SGHTA and CDR2 is FQGTGA. The CDR3 DNA reads TGTGCCAGCAGCTTAACGAGGCTAGCGGGGAGCTCCTACAATGAGCAGTTCTTC. As protein: CASSLTRLAGSSYNEQFF.

This clone turned up a few times. The chain has TRBV7-3 and TRBJ1-1; D is possibly TRBD1 (5 bases). V dropped 6 bases and J dropped 0 bases, with 17 bases sitting between them. The CDR3 totals 16 residues. Germline CDR1 and CDR2: SGHTA and FQGTGA. The DNA for the CDR3 is TGTGCCAGCAGATTACCCCGGGACGGCCTGAACACTGAAGCTTTCTTT. Its protein is CASRLPRDGLNTEAFF.

The chain has TRBV30 and TRBJ1-2; no definite D call. This CDR3 contains 14 residues. V was cut by 3 bases and J by 5 bases, with 16 bases left in between. Looked up from germline, CDR1 is GTSNPN and CDR2 is SVGIG (reference sequence). In nucleotides, the CDR3 is TGTGCCTGGAGCCAGGACTGGGTGAGGTATGGCTACACCTTC. Translation gives CAWSQDWVRYGYTF. Supplemented by reference TRBV30 and TRBJ1-2, the full variable domain reads SQTIHQWPATLVQPVGSPLSLECTVEGTSNPNLYWYRQAAGRGLQLLFYSVGIGQISSEVPQNLSASRPQDRQFILSSKKLLLSDSGFYLCAWSQDWVRYGYTFGSGTRLTVV.

The rearrangement joins TRBV7-8 to TRBJ2-7; 8 nucleotides match TRBD1. CDR1 and CDR2 from the germline V gene are SGHVS and FQNEAQ. This CDR3 comprises 17 residues. The ends lost 1 base at V and 1 base at J; junction bases unmatched: 9. The CDR3 sequence is CASSLGIRQGRSYEQYF. The CDR3 bases are TGTGCCAGCAGCTTAGGAATTCGACAGGGGAGGTCCTACGAGCAGTACTTC.

The chain is built from TRBV7-6 and TRBJ1-1; 11 nucleotides line up with TRBD1. Germline V gives CDR1 SGHVS, CDR2 FNYEAQ. The ends lost 0 bases at V and 5 bases at J; junction bases unmatched: 11. CDR3 length equals 18 residues. CDR3 region: CASSLAVIGTGGGTEAFF. In DNA form, the CDR3 reads TGTGCCAGCAGCTTAGCCGTTATCGGGACAGGGGGAGGGACTGAAGCTTTCTTT.

The chain carries TRBV28 and TRBJ2-7; D may match TRBD1 or TRBD2 (5 bases each). V lost 5 bases to trimming and J lost 6 bases, with 20 bases between them. The CDR3 sequence is 15 residues long. Germline CDR1 MDHEN, CDR2 SYDVKM. The CDR3 region has the DNA TGTGCCAGCAGTCGGGAACAGGTCACCGGATCCGAGCAGTACTTC. It specifies CASSREQVTGSEQYF.

The gene calls are TRBV19 and TRBJ2-7; a weak D match, TRBD1 (6 bases). This CDR3 has 12 residues. The V end lost 7 bases, the J end lost 4 bases, and 11 bases lay between the germline ends. Per the germline V gene, CDR1 is LNHDA and CDR2 is SQIVND (reference sequence). CDR3 amino acids: CASKQGPYEQYF. CDR3 DNA: TGTGCCAGTAAACAGGGACCGTACGAGCAGTACTTC.

The chain carries TRBV3-1 (or the pseudogene TRBV3-2) and TRBJ1-2; D gene uncertain. The V end lost 2 bases, the J end lost 8 bases, and 12 bases lay between the germline ends. The CDR3 extends over 13 amino acids. Germline V CDR1 and CDR2: LGHDT, YNNKEL (reference sequence). The CDR3 DNA reads as TGTGCCAGCAGCCAAACCAAGGGTGGCGGCTACACCTTC. Amino acids: CASSQTKGGGYTF.

There are a few counts of this clone. The chain uses TRBV5-4 and TRBJ2-3, with 14 nucleotides matching TRBD2. In germline, CDR1 is SGHNT, CDR2 YYREEE (reference sequence). The CDR3 is 16 amino acids. The V gene end was trimmed by 3 bases and the J gene end by 1 base; junction bases not matched to a gene: 1. Written as DNA, the CDR3 is TGTGCCAGCAGCTGGGGACTAGCGGGGGGCACAGATACGCAGTATTTT. Translating gives CASSWGLAGGTDTQYF.

The chain recombines TRBV11-2 with TRBJ2-4; no clear D gene. The V end was cut by 5 bases, the J end by 1 base, with 15 bases between. Germline V lookup: CDR1 SGHAT, CDR2 FQNNGV. The CDR3 covers 16 residues. CDR3 sequence: CASSVDGLTAKNIQYF. In nucleotides, the CDR3 is TGTGCCAGCAGCGTCGACGGGCTAACCGCCAAAAACATTCAGTACTTC.

V usage is TRBV9 and J usage is TRBJ2-3; tentative D call: TRBD2 (5 bases). V was shortened by 1 base and J by 2 bases, with 8 bases between the two germline ends. Germline loops: CDR1 SGDLS, CDR2 YYNGEE. The CDR3 sequence is 14 residues long. CDR3 sequence reads: CASSVQDFTDTQYF. Here the CDR3 DNA reads TGTGCCAGCAGCGTACAGGACTTCACAGATACGCAGTATTTT.

The chain couples TRBV10-3 to TRBJ2-2; a possible D gene is TRBD1 (5 bases). CDR1 and CDR2 (germline): ENHRY, SYGVKD. The CDR3 has 17 amino acids. The V and J ends lost 4 bases and 3 bases respectively, with 18 bases between them. CDR3 region: CAISVAGWRSDTGELFF. DNA of the CDR3: TGTGCCATCAGTGTGGCAGGGTGGCGGTCGGACACCGGGGAGCTGTTTTTT.

The chain couples TRBV11-2 to TRBJ2-7, with no clear D. Per germline, CDR1 SGHAT and CDR2 FQNNGV. This CDR3 has 14 amino acids. Trimming took off 3 bases at V and 5 bases at J, with 14 bases between the two ends. The CDR3 sequence is CASSFDPSPHEQYF. The CDR3 region has the DNA TGTGCCAGCAGCTTCGACCCCAGCCCCCACGAGCAGTACTTC.

This chain links TRBV19 with TRBJ2-7; the match to TRBD2 covers 10 bases. With V trimmed by 4 bases and J by 3 bases, 9 bases remained unmatched. Germline CDR1 is LNHDA and CDR2 is SQIVND (reference sequence). This CDR3 region has 16 residues. This CDR3 reads CASSKVAGGWNYEQYF. The DNA of the CDR3 is TGTGCCAGTAGTAAGGTAGCGGGGGGATGGAACTACGAGCAGTACTTC.

The CDR3 DNA reads as TGTGCCAGCAGCCCCGGCCCCAAGACAGGGGGACCTTATGGCTACACCTTC. This translates into CASSPGPKTGGPYGYTF. The chain carries TRBV9 and TRBJ1-2; 9 bases agree with TRBD1. CDR3 length: 17 residues. Germline V gene sequence: CDR1 SGDLS, CDR2 YYNGEE. The ends lost 4 bases at V and 5 bases at J; junction bases unmatched: 15.

The V gene is TRBV4-2, the J gene TRBJ2-1, with 11 bases matching TRBD2. The CDR3 has 17 amino acids. The J segment lost 7 bases and the V segment lost 4 bases, leaving 12 bases of the junction unmatched. From germline, CDR1 is LGHNA and CDR2 YNFKEQ. The CDR3 DNA reads TGTGCCAGCAGCCCCGGGGCTAGCGGGGGGATCGGAAATGAGCAGTTCTTC. As protein: CASSPGASGGIGNEQFF.

This chain links TRBV13 with TRBJ1-5; weak D call: TRBD1 (5 bases). V lost 4 bases and J lost 4, with 5 bases in between. In germline, CDR1 is PRHDT, CDR2 FYEKMQ (reference sequence). CDR3 size: 12 residues. The CDR3 reads CASSSGNQPQHF. The CDR3 nucleotides read TGTGCCAGCAGCTCAGGGAATCAGCCCCAGCATTTT.

This clone was observed a handful of times. The chain links TRBV2 to TRBJ1-4, with TRBD1 identical over 7 bases. Germline-derived CDR1 and CDR2 are SNHLY and FYNNEI. The CDR3 runs to 14 residues. With 5 bases clipped from V and 13 bases from J, the junction kept 13 bases outside the gene matches. CDR3 loop: CASSRDSLLRGLFF. DNA of the CDR3: TGTGCCAGCAGTAGGGACAGTCTTTTGCGGGGACTGTTTTTT.

The chain uses TRBV24-1 and TRBJ2-1, with D maybe TRBD1 (7 bases). Germline V gene lookup returns CDR1 KGHDR and CDR2 SFDVKD. V lost 0 bases and J 12 bases, leaving 8 bases between the germline ends. This CDR3 spans 12 amino acids. CDR3 residues: CATSDLQGGQFF. In DNA form, the CDR3 reads TGTGCCACCAGTGATTTGCAGGGGGGGCAGTTCTTC.

Worth noting for this clone: Other DNA sequences of this sample code for an identical CDR3. V and J are TRBV27 and TRBJ2-7; D not resolved. The CDR3 runs 14 residues. Germline loops: CDR1 MNHEY, CDR2 SMNVEV (reference sequence). Trimming took off 0 bases at V and 0 bases at J, with 6 bases between the two ends. CDR3 DNA sequence: TGTGCCAGCAGTTTATCCCCTGACTCCTACGAGCAGTACTTC. Translation gives CASSLSPDSYEQYF.

This clone was seen a few times. The gene calls are TRBV20-1 and TRBJ2-5; D unclear. This CDR3 comprises 11 residues. Germline CDR1 and CDR2: DFQATT and SNEGSKA (reference sequence). With 4 bases removed from V and 4 bases from J, the gap between germline ends came to 7 bases. This CDR3 reads CSATPGETQYF. The CDR3 nucleotides read TGCAGTGCTACCCCCGGAGAGACCCAGTACTTC.

This clone was picked up one time. The V gene is TRBV3-1 (or the pseudogene TRBV3-2), the J gene TRBJ1-6; no definite D call. CDR3 length: 12 amino acids. Trimming left V 4 bases short and J 5 bases short, with 3 bases between. The germline CDR1 and CDR2 sequences are LGHDT and YNNKEL (reference sequence). For the CDR3, the DNA is TGTGCCAGCAGCCGGCATAATTCACCCCTCCACTTT. Encoded protein: CASSRHNSPLHF.

This clone was counted a few times. The gene calls are TRBV3-1 (or the pseudogene TRBV3-2) and TRBJ2-7, with 9 nucleotides matching TRBD2. CDR1 and CDR2 from the germline V gene are LGHDT and YNNKEL (reference sequence). J gave up 7 bases and V 0 bases, and 13 bases lay outside the gene matches. The CDR3 sequence is 17 residues long. In DNA, the CDR3 is TGTGCCAGCAGCCAAGAAGCGATTGGGCTAGCGGGGACTGAGCAGTACTTC. Translated: CASSQEAIGLAGTEQYF.